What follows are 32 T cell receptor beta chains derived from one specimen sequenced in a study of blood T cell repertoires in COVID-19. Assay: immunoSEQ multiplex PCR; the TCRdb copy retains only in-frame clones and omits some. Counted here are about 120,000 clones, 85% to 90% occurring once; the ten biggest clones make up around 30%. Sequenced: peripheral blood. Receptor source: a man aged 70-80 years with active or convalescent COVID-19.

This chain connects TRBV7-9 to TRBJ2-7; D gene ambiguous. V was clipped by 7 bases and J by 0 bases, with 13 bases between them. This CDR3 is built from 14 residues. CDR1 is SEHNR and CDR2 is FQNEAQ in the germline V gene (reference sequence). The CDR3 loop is CASTPRSSSYEQYF. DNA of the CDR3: TGTGCCAGCACCCCTCGGTCCTCCTCCTACGAGCAGTACTTC.

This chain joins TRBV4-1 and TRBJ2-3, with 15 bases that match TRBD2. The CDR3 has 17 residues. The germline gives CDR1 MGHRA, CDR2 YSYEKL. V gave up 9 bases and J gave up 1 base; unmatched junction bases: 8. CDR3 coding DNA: TGCGCCAGAGCTGGACTAGCGGGAGGGCTCGGCACAGATACGCAGTATTTT. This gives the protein CARAGLAGGLGTDTQYF.

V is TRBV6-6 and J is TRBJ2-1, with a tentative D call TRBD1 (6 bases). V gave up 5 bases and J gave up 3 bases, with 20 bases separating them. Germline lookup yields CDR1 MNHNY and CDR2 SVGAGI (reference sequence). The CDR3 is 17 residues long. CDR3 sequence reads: CASSRPIRPGDYNEQFF. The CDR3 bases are TGTGCCAGCAGTCGACCAATTCGGCCAGGGGACTACAATGAGCAGTTCTTC.

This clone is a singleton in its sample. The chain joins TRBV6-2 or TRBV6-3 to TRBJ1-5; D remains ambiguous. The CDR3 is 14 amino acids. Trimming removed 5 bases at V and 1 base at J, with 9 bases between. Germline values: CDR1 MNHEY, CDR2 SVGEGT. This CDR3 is CASSRAGSNQPQHF. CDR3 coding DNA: TGTGCCAGCAGTCGCGCGGGGAGCAATCAGCCCCAGCATTTT.

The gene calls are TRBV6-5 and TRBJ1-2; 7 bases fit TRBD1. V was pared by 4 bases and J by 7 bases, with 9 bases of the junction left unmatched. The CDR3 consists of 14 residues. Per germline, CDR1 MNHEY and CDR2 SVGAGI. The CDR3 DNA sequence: TGTGCCAGCAGTTCCTCCACAGGGGCTACTGGCTACACCTTC. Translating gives CASSSSTGATGYTF.

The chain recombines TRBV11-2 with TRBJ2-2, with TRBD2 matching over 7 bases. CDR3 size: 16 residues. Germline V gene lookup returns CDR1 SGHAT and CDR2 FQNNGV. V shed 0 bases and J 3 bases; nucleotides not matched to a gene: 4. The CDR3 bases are TGTGCCAGCAGCTTAGATGGGGGACTATACACCGGGGAGCTGTTTTTT. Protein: CASSLDGGLYTGELFF.

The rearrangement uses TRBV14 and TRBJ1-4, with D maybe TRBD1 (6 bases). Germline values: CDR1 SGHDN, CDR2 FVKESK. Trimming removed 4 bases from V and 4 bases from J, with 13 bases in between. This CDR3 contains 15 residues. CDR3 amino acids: CASSPRQARNEKLFF. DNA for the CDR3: TGTGCCAGCAGCCCCCGACAGGCTCGTAATGAAAAACTGTTTTTT.

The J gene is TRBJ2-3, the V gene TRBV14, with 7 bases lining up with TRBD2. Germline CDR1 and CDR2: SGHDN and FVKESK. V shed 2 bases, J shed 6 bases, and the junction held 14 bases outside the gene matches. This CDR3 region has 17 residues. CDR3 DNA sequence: TGTGCCAGCAGCCAAAGTATCAGCGGGACCCTGGGGGATACGCAGTATTTT. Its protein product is CASSQSISGTLGDTQYF.

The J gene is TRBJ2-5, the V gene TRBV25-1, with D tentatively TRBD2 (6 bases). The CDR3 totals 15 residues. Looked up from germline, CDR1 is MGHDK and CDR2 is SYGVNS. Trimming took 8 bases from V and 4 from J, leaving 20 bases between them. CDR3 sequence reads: CASGDVGGGVETQYF. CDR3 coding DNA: TGTGCCAGCGGGGATGTTGGGGGAGGCGTAGAGACCCAGTACTTC.

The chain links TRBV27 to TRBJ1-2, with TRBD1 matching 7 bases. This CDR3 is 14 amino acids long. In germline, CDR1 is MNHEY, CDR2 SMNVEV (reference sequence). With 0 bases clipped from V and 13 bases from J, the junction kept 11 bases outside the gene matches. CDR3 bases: TGTGCCAGCAGTTTATCCCGGGACAGTCGGGAGATCACCTTC. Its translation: CASSLSRDSREITF.

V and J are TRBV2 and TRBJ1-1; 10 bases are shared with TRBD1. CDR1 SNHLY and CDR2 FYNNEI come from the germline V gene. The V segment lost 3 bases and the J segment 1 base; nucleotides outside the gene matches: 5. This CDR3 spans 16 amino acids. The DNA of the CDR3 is TGTGCCAGCAGTGAGGGGACAGGGGCCAAGAACACTGAAGCTTTCTTT. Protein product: CASSEGTGAKNTEAFF. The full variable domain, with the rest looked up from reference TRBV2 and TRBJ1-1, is EPEVTQTPSHQVTQMGQEVILRCVPISNHLYFYWYRQILGQKVEFLVSFYNNEISEKSEIFDDQFSVERPDGSNFTLKIRSTKLEDSAMYFCASSEGTGAKNTEAFFGQGTRLTVV.

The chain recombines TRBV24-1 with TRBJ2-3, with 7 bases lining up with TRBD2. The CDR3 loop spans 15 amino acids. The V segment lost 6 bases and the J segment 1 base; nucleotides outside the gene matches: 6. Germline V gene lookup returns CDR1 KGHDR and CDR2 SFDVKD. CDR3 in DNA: TGTGCCACCAGTTTGCGGGGGAGGGGCACAGATACGCAGTATTTT. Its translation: CATSLRGRGTDTQYF.

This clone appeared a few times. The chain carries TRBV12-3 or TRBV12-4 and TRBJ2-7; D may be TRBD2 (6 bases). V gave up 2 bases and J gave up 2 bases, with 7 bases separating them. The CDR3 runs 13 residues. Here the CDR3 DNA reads TGTGCCAGCAGTTTAAGGAGGGCCTACGAGCAGTACTTC. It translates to CASSLRRAYEQYF.

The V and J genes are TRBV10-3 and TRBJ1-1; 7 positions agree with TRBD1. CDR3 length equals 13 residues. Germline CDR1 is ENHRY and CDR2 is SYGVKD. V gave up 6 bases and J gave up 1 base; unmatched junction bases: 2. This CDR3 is CAIRDRRNTEAFF. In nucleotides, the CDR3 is TGTGCCATCAGGGACAGGAGGAACACTGAAGCTTTCTTT.

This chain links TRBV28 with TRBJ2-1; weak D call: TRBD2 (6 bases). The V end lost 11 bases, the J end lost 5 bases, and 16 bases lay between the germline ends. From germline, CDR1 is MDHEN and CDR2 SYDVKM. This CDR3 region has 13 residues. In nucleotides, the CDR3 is TGTGCCCTCCGGACGGGGGATCACAATGAGCAGTTCTTC. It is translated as CALRTGDHNEQFF.

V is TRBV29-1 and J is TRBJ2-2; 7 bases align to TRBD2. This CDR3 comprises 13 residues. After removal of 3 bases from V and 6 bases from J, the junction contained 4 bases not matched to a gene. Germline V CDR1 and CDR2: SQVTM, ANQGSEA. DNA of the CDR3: TGCAGCGTTGACCGGGGGAGGGCCGGGGAGCTGTTTTTT. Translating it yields CSVDRGRAGELFF.

CDR3 sequence: CAISVEGDEQYF. The CDR3 bases are TGTGCCATCAGTGTTGAAGGGGACGAGCAGTACTTC. The chain employs TRBV10-3 and TRBJ2-7; D perhaps matches TRBD1 (5 bases). Trimming cost V 4 bases and J 5 bases, with 9 bases left between them. The CDR3 loop spans 12 amino acids. Germline lookup yields CDR1 ENHRY and CDR2 SYGVKD.

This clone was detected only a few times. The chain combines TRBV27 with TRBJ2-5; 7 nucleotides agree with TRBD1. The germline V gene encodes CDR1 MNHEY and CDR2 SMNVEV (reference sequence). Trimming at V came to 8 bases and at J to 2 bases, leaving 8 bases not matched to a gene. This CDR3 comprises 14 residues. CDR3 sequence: CASRGQAGQETQYF. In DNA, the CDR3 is TGTGCCAGCCGCGGACAGGCCGGGCAAGAGACCCAGTACTTC.

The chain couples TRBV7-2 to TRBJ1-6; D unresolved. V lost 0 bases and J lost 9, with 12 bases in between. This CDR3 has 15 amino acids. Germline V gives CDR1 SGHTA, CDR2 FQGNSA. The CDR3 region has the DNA TGTGCCAGCAGCTTAGCTGCAGGTTCTTCTTCACCCCTCCACTTT. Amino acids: CASSLAAGSSSPLHF.

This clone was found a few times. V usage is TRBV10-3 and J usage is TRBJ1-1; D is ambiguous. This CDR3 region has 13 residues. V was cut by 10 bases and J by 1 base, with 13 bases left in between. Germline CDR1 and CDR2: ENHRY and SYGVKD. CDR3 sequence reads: CATKLVGNTEAFF. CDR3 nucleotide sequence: TGTGCCACCAAATTAGTTGGGAACACTGAAGCTTTCTTT.

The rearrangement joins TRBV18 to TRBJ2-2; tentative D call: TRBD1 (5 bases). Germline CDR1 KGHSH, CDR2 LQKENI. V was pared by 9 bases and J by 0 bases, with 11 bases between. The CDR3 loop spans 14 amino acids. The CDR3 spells CASSTDPNTGELFF. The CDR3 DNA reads TGTGCCAGTTCGACAGATCCGAACACCGGGGAGCTGTTTTTT.

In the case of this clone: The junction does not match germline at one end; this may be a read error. CDR3 nucleotides: TGCAGCGTTGGCTTGGTAGCGGGAGGCTACGGGCAGTACTTC. Encoded protein: CSVGLVAGGYGQYF. The chain combines TRBV29-1 with TRBJ2-7; 10 positions match TRBD2. The CDR3 has 14 residues. Germline V lookup: CDR1 SQVTM, CDR2 ANQGSEA.

CDR3 residues: CASSIGKLLSTDTQYF. The CDR3 DNA follows: TGTGCCAGTAGTATAGGTAAACTACTGAGCACAGATACGCAGTATTTT. V and J are TRBV19 and TRBJ2-3; no definite D call. The germline V gene encodes CDR1 LNHDA and CDR2 SQIVND (reference sequence). This CDR3 comprises 16 residues. The germline V and J ends were trimmed by 1 base and 0 bases, with 11 bases remaining between them.

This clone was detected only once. In DNA form, the CDR3 reads TGTGCCAGCAGTGAAGTCTTAGGGACAGCGAAACATAGCAATCAGCCCCAGCATTTT. This gives the protein CASSEVLGTAKHSNQPQHF. The chain joins TRBV6-4 to TRBJ1-5; TRBD1 matches at 7 bases. The CDR3 runs to 19 residues. CDR1 and CDR2 from the germline V gene are MRHNA and SNTAGT. J was trimmed by 0 bases and V by 3 bases; bases with no gene match: 14.

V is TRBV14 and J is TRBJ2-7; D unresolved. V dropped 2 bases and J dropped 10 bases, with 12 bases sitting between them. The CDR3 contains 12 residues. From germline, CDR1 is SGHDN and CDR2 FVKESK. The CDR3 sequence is CASSQTQQRQYF. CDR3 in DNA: TGTGCCAGCAGCCAAACCCAACAACGCCAGTACTTC.

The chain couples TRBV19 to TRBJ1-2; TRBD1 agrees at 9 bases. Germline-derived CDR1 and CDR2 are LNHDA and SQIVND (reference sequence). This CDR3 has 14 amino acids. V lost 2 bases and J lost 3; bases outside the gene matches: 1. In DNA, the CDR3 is TGTGCCAGTAGTATAAGGACAGGGGACTATGGCTACACCTTC. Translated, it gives CASSIRTGDYGYTF. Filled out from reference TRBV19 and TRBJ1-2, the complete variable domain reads DGGITQSPKYLFRKEGQNVTLSCEQNLNHDAMYWYRQDPGQGLRLIYYSQIVNDFQKGDIAEGYSVSREKKESFPLTVTSAQKNPTAFYLCASSIRTGDYGYTFGSGTRLTVV.

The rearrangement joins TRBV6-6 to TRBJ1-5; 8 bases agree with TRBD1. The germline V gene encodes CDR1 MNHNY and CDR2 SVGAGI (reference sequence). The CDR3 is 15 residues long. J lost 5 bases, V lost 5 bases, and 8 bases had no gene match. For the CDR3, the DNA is TGTGCCAGCAGTCCTGGACAGGGAGTAGATCAGCCCCAGCATTTT. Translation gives CASSPGQGVDQPQHF.

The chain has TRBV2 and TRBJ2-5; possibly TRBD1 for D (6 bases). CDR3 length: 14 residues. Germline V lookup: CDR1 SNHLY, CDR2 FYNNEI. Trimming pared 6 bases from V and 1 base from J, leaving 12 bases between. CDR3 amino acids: CASSAYRVQETQYF. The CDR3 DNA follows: TGTGCCAGCAGCGCATACAGGGTCCAAGAGACCCAGTACTTC.

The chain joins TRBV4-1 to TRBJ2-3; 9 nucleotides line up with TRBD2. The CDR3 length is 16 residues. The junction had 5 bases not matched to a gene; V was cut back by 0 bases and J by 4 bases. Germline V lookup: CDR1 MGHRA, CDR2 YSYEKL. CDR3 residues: CASSQDGRGGSDTQYF. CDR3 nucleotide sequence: TGCGCCAGCAGCCAAGATGGGCGGGGGGGCTCAGATACGCAGTATTTT.

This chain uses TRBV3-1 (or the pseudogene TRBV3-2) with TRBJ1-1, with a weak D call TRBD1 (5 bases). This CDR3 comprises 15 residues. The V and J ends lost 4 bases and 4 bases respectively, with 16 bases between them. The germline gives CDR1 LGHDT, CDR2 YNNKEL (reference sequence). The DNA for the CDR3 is TGTGCCAGCAGCCGCGGAGGGGTGTCACGCACTGAAGCTTTCTTT. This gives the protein CASSRGGVSRTEAFF.

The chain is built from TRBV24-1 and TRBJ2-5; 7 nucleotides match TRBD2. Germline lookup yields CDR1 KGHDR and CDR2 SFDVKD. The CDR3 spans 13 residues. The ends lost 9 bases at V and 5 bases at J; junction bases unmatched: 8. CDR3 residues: CATQPGGRETQYF. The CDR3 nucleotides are TGTGCCACCCAACCGGGAGGACGGGAGACCCAGTACTTC.

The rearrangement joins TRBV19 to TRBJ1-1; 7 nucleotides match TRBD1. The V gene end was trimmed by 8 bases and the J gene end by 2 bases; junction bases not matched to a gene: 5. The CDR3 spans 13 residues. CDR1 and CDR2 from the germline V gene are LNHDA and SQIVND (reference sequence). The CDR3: CASGDSYNTEAFF. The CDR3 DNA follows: TGTGCCAGTGGGGACAGTTATAACACTGAAGCTTTCTTT. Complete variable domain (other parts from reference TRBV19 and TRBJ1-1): DGGITQSPKYLFRKEGQNVTLSCEQNLNHDAMYWYRQDPGQGLRLIYYSQIVNDFQKGDIAEGYSVSREKKESFPLTVTSAQKNPTAFYLCASGDSYNTEAFFGQGTRLTVV.